Below are 28 T cell receptor beta chains sequenced from a single sample in a study of T cell clonotyping in hematopoietic cell transplantation. Sequencing was performed with immunoSEQ multiplex PCR; in TCRdb, only in-frame clones are kept and a portion is missing. Of 5,700 or so clones in the sample, roughly 68% were seen once. Sample: PBMCs, taken 180 days after allogeneic stem cell transplant. These receptors came from a male patient aged 45-60 years who had an allogeneic stem cell transplant from an unrelated donor, so the T cells may come from the graft donor. Some clones in this sample may be carry-over from other donors' samples.

This chain joins TRBV10-3 and TRBJ2-5; 7 bases align to TRBD2. Trimming at V came to 0 bases and at J to 5 bases, leaving 12 bases not matched to a gene. CDR1 is ENHRY and CDR2 is SYGVKD in the germline V gene. The CDR3 totals 17 residues. CDR3 residues: CAISESTSWGVQETQYF. CDR3 sequence (DNA): TGTGCCATCAGTGAGTCGACTAGCTGGGGGGTCCAGGAGACCCAGTACTTC.

This clone was seen a single time. J is TRBJ1-3 and V is TRBV9; 7 positions match TRBD1. V lost 0 bases to trimming and J lost 0 bases; unmatched junction nucleotides: 6. The CDR3 contains 17 residues. From germline, CDR1 is SGDLS and CDR2 YYNGEE. The CDR3 coding sequence is TGTGCCAGCAGCGTAGATTCCCCAGGGGGCTCTGGAAACACCATATATTTT. As protein: CASSVDSPGGSGNTIYF.

The V gene is TRBV29-1, the J gene TRBJ2-3, with 8 bases aligning to TRBD1. This CDR3 is 15 amino acids long. Germline V gives CDR1 SQVTM, CDR2 ANQGSEA. V was pared by 7 bases and J by 2 bases, with 11 bases of the junction left unmatched. The CDR3 DNA reads as TGCAGCGCTAGAGGACAGGGTTCGATCACAGATACGCAGTATTTT. Translating it yields CSARGQGSITDTQYF.

The chain recombines TRBV6-1 with TRBJ2-2; either TRBD1 or TRBD2 may fit D (5 bases each). The CDR3 consists of 14 residues. V was cut by 6 bases and J by 5 bases, with 13 bases left in between. CDR1 and CDR2 from the germline V gene are MNHNS and SASEGT. In nucleotides, the CDR3 is TGTGCCAGCAGCCGGGACGGATCTACCGGGGAGCTGTTTTTT. Translating gives CASSRDGSTGELFF.

This clone showed up just a few times. The chain links TRBV2 to TRBJ2-5; no firm D call. Germline CDR1 reads SNHLY; CDR2 reads FYNNEI. The CDR3 runs to 12 residues. The V end lost 6 bases, the J end lost 4 bases, and 9 bases lay between the germline ends. CDR3 in amino acids: CASRTTGETQYF. The DNA for the CDR3 is TGTGCCAGCAGGACCACGGGAGAGACCCAGTACTTC.

The chain has TRBV6-5 and TRBJ1-5; TRBD1 is a possible D gene (5 bases). Germline CDR1 is MNHEY and CDR2 is SVGAGI. Trimming took off 6 bases at V and 1 base at J, with 10 bases between the two ends. This CDR3 has 14 residues. CDR3 amino acids: CASSLRDSNQPQHF. The CDR3 bases are TGTGCCAGCAGCCTCCGGGACAGCAATCAGCCCCAGCATTTT.

In nucleotides, the CDR3 is TGCAGCGTTCCGGGACCGTTGAATGAAAAACTGTTTTTT. Translation gives CSVPGPLNEKLFF. The chain couples TRBV29-1 to TRBJ1-4; D possibly corresponds to TRBD1 (5 bases). This CDR3 is 13 amino acids long. Germline CDR1 and CDR2: SQVTM and ANQGSEA. V dropped 5 bases and J dropped 5 bases, with 12 bases sitting between them.

The chain joins TRBV18 to TRBJ1-1; possible D gene TRBD1, 6 bases. The CDR3 runs 16 residues. Germline assignment: CDR1 KGHSH and CDR2 LQKENI. V lost 0 bases and J lost 1, with 12 bases in between. Here the CDR3 DNA reads TGTGCCAGCTCACCACCTCTCACGGGACAGAACACTGAAGCTTTCTTT. Translation: CASSPPLTGQNTEAFF.

About this clone itself: At one of its ends the junction is not consistent with the germline gene, which may arise from a read error. The chain couples TRBV19 to TRBJ2-3; D possibly matches TRBD1 or TRBD2 (5 bases each). Germline CDR1 reads LNHDA; CDR2 reads SQIVND (reference sequence). The length of the CDR3 is 11 residues. The CDR3 DNA is TGTGCCAGTAGTACCTTCCGGGACCCCGCTTTT. It is translated as CASSTFRDPAF.

This clone was seen a few times. The chain carries TRBV7-9 and TRBJ1-1, with D perhaps matching TRBD1 (6 bases). The CDR3 is 13 amino acids. CDR1 is SEHNR, CDR2 FQNEAQ, per germline (reference sequence). V was pared by 4 bases and J by 5 bases, with 11 bases between. In DNA form, the CDR3 reads TGTGCCAGCAGCTACAGGGTCGCAACTGAAGCTTTCTTT. It yields the protein CASSYRVATEAFF.

The rearrangement links TRBV2 to TRBJ1-2; TRBD1 agrees at 9 bases. V shed 8 bases, J shed 8 bases, and the junction held 3 bases outside the gene matches. This CDR3 has 11 amino acids. The V gene's germline CDR1 is SNHLY and CDR2 FYNNEI. The CDR3 nucleotides are TGTGCCAGCTGGGACAGGGAAGGCTACACCTTC. As protein: CASWDREGYTF.

V and J are TRBV27 and TRBJ2-3, with D possibly TRBD1 on 6 matching bases. Trimming took off 3 bases at V and 3 bases at J, with 19 bases between the two ends. CDR1 is MNHEY and CDR2 is SMNVEV in the germline V gene (reference sequence). CDR3 length: 17 amino acids. This CDR3 is CASSLSEPGHDTDTQYF. CDR3 bases: TGTGCCAGCAGTTTGTCCGAGCCGGGACACGATACAGATACGCAGTATTTT.

This clone was counted a few times. This chain uses TRBV6-6 with TRBJ2-7; TRBD1 agrees at 7 bases. The germline V gene encodes CDR1 MNHNY and CDR2 SVGAGI (reference sequence). The CDR3 is 11 residues long. With 6 bases clipped from V and 7 bases from J, the junction kept 3 bases outside the gene matches. As DNA, the CDR3 is TGTGCCAGCAGGGCAGGGGGAGAGCAGTACGTC. Translated: CASRAGGEQYV.

The chain uses TRBV27 and TRBJ1-4; D perhaps matches TRBD1 (6 bases). The CDR3 length is 13 residues. Germline CDR1 MNHEY, CDR2 SMNVEV (reference sequence). Trimming removed 5 bases at V and 8 bases at J, with 12 bases between. The CDR3 sequence: CASSILQGEKLFF. The DNA of the CDR3 is TGTGCCAGCAGTATCCTCCAGGGGGAAAAACTGTTTTTT.

The chain combines TRBV7-2 with TRBJ2-7, with unresolved D. Germline CDR1 and CDR2: SGHTA and FQGNSA. This CDR3 contains 14 residues. Trimming removed 1 base from V and 5 bases from J, with 12 bases in between. This CDR3 reads CASSLDPRPHEQYF. The DNA for the CDR3 is TGTGCCAGCAGCTTAGACCCCCGCCCCCACGAGCAGTACTTC.

A word on this clone: With a much larger clone just one base away, this may be a read error. The sample has other DNA sequences that encode this CDR3 too. The chain carries TRBV5-1 and TRBJ2-7; no firm D call. V lost 5 bases and J lost 0, with 3 bases in between. Per the germline V gene, CDR1 is SGHRS and CDR2 is YFSETQ. The CDR3 contains 11 residues. The CDR3 nucleotides are TGCGCCAGCAGTTCCTCCTACGAGCAGTACTTC. Translating it yields CASSSSYEQYF.

This rearrangement joins TRBV30 to TRBJ1-2; a possible D gene is TRBD1 (5 bases). V gave up 0 bases and J gave up 7 bases, with 9 bases separating them. Germline CDR1 reads GTSNPN; CDR2 reads SVGIG (reference sequence). There are 12 residues in the CDR3. The CDR3 bases are TGTGCCTGGAGTGTATTTGGGGGTGGCTACACCTTC. Its translation: CAWSVFGGGYTF.

For the CDR3, the DNA is TGTGCCTGGAGGCCCGATAATTCACCCCTCCACTTT. Its protein is CAWRPDNSPLHF. The V and J genes are TRBV30 and TRBJ1-6, with D unclear. From germline, CDR1 is GTSNPN and CDR2 SVGIG (reference sequence). Trimming stripped 3 bases from V and 5 bases from J, with 5 bases between. This CDR3 region has 12 residues.

The chain is built from TRBV5-4 and TRBJ1-5, with 7 bases identical to TRBD1. Germline CDR1 and CDR2: SGHNT and YYREEE (reference sequence). Trimming at V came to 0 bases and at J to 3 bases, leaving 3 bases not matched to a gene. The CDR3 has 15 residues. CDR3 amino acids: CASSLGTGNNQPQHF. In nucleotides, the CDR3 is TGTGCCAGCAGCTTGGGGACAGGAAACAATCAGCCCCAGCATTTT.

The sample holds a few counts of this clone. The chain is built from TRBV19 and TRBJ2-2; TRBD2 matches at 15 bases. CDR3 length: 18 amino acids. The V segment lost 4 bases and the J segment 2 bases; nucleotides outside the gene matches: 5. Germline CDR1 and CDR2: LNHDA and SQIVND (reference sequence). The CDR3 DNA sequence: TGTGCCAGTAGTACCTGGACTAGCGGGAGGGGTAACACCGGGGAGCTGTTTTTT. As protein: CASSTWTSGRGNTGELFF. Full variable domain (outside the CDR3, taken from reference TRBV19 and TRBJ2-2): DGGITQSPKYLFRKEGQNVTLSCEQNLNHDAMYWYRQDPGQGLRLIYYSQIVNDFQKGDIAEGYSVSREKKESFPLTVTSAQKNPTAFYLCASSTWTSGRGNTGELFFGEGSRLTVL.

The J gene is TRBJ1-5, the V gene TRBV28; 7 bases are a match to TRBD1. Germline CDR1 MDHEN, CDR2 SYDVKM. The CDR3 runs to 12 residues. The V gene end was trimmed by 11 bases and the J gene end by 5 bases; junction bases not matched to a gene: 6. In nucleotides, the CDR3 is TGTGCCTCCGGGACAGTGTATCAGCCCCAGCATTTT. It codes for CASGTVYQPQHF.

The genes are TRBV28 and TRBJ2-1; no reliable D call. Germline-derived CDR1 and CDR2 are MDHEN and SYDVKM. V lost 5 bases and J lost 4, with 3 bases in between. The CDR3 totals 11 residues. CDR3 nucleotide sequence: TGTGCCAGCAGTACGTACAATGAGCAGTTCTTC. It is translated as CASSTYNEQFF.

The chain combines TRBV7-8 with TRBJ2-5, with 7 bases identical to TRBD2. The V segment lost 6 bases and the J segment 1 base; nucleotides outside the gene matches: 2. Germline CDR1 reads SGHVS; CDR2 reads FQNEAQ. The length of the CDR3 is 13 residues. The CDR3 spells CASRGGGQETQYF. The CDR3 nucleotides read TGTGCCAGCAGGGGCGGGGGCCAAGAGACCCAGTACTTC.

In its sample, this clone was seen once. This chain joins TRBV29-1 and TRBJ2-5; a possible D gene is TRBD1 (5 bases). V was shortened by 1 base and J by 6 bases, with 12 bases between the two germline ends. The CDR3 runs to 13 residues. Germline V lookup: CDR1 SQVTM, CDR2 ANQGSEA. The CDR3 here is CSVEVSGSQTQYF. The CDR3 DNA is TGCAGCGTTGAAGTTTCAGGGTCTCAGACCCAGTACTTC.

The chain is built from TRBV5-1 and TRBJ2-2, with D possibly matching TRBD1 (5 bases). V lost 0 bases, J lost 7 bases, and 10 bases lay in between. Germline V gene lookup returns CDR1 SGHRS and CDR2 YFSETQ. This CDR3 is built from 14 residues. Written as DNA, the CDR3 is TGCGCCAGCAGCTTGGGATCGACAGTCGGGGAGCTGTTTTTT. Its protein is CASSLGSTVGELFF.

CDR3 in DNA: TGTGCCTGGACCCCCGGAGGGGTGGGGACCTATAATTCACCCCTCCACTTT. This codes for CAWTPGGVGTYNSPLHF. The chain uses TRBV30 and TRBJ1-6; D perhaps matches TRBD1 (5 bases). CDR3 length: 17 amino acids. Trimming took off 4 bases at V and 2 bases at J, with 18 bases between the two ends. CDR1 is GTSNPN, CDR2 SVGIG, per germline (reference sequence).

The chain recombines TRBV4-1 with TRBJ2-5, with a weak D call TRBD1 (5 bases). The assigned J gene may be wrong: the sequence end matches TRBJ2-7 better. Germline V gives CDR1 MGHRA, CDR2 YSYEKL. The CDR3 covers 16 residues. DNA of the CDR3: TGCGCCAGCAGCCAAGATACCGCGAGTCAGGGCTACGAGCAGTACTTC. Amino acids: CASSQDTASQGYEQYF.

The V and J genes are TRBV10-3 and TRBJ1-2; the D is unclear. The CDR3 spans 12 residues. Trimming stripped 3 bases from V and 9 bases from J, with 11 bases between. Per the germline V gene, CDR1 is ENHRY and CDR2 is SYGVKD. CDR3 DNA: TGTGCCATCAGTGACTCATTTCAACGCTACACCTTC. The encoded protein is CAISDSFQRYTF.